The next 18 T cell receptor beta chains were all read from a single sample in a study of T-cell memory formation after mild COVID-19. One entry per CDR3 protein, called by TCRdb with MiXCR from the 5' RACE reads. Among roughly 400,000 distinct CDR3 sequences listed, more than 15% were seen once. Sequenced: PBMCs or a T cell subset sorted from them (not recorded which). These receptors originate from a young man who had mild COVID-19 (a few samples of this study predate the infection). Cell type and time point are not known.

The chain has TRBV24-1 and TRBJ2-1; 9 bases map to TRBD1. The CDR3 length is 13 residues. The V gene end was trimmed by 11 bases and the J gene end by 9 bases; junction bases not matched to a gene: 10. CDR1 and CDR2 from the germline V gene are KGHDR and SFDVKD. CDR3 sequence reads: CASGTGPGGEQFF. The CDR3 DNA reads TGTGCCAGCGGGACAGGGCCTGGGGGTGAGCAGTTCTTC.

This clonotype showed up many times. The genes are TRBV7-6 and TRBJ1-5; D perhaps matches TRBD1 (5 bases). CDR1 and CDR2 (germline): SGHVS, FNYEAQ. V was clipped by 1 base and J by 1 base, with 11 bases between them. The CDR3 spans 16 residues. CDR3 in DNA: TGTGCCAGCAGCTTAGGGGGGGGTGAAAGCAATCAGCCCCAGCATTTT. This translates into CASSLGGGESNQPQHF.

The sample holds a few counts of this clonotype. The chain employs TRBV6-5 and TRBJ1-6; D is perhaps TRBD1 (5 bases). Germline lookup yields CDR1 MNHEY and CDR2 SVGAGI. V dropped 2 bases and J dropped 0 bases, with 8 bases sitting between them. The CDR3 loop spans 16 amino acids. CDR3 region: CASSYNRRSYNSPLHF. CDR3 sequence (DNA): TGTGCCAGCAGTTACAACAGGCGCTCCTATAATTCACCCCTCCACTTT.

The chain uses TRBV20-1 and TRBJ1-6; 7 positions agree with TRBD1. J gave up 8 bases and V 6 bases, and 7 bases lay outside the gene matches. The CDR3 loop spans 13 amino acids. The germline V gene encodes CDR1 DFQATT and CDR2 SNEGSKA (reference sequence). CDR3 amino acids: CSAETGVHSPLHF. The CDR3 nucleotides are TGCAGTGCCGAAACAGGGGTTCATTCACCCCTCCACTTT.

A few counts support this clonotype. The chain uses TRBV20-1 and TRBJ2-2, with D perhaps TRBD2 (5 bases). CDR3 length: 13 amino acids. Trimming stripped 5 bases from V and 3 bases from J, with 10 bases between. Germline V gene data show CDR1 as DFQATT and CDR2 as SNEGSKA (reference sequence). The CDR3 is CSAWYGDTGELFF. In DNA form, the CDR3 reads TGCAGTGCTTGGTACGGGGACACCGGGGAGCTGTTTTTT.

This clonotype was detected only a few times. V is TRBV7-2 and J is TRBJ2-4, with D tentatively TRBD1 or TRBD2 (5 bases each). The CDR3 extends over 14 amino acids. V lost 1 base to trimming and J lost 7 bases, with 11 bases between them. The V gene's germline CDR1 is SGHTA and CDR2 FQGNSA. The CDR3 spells CASSLGGGWNIQYF. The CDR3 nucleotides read TGTGCCAGCAGCTTAGGTGGGGGTTGGAACATTCAGTACTTC.

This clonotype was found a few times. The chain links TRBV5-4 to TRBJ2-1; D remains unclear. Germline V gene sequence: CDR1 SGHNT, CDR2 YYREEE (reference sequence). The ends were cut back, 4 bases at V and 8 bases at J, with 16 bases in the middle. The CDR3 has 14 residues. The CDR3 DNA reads TGTGCCAGCAGCCACTCCTCTCGGCGCGATGAGCAGTTCTTC. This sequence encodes CASSHSSRRDEQFF.

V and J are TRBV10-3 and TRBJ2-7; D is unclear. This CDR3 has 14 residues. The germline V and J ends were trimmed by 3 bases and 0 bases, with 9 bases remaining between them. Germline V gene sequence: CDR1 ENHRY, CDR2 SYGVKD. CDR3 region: CAISDPGLSYEQYF. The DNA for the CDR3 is TGTGCCATCAGTGACCCGGGCCTCTCCTACGAGCAGTACTTC.

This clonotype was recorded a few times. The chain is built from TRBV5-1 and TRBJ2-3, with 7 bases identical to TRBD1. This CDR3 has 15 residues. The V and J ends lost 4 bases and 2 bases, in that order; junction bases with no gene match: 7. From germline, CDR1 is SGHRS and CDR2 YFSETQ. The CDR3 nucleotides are TGCGCCAGCAGCAAAGGACAGGAGATCACAGATACGCAGTATTTT. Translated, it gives CASSKGQEITDTQYF. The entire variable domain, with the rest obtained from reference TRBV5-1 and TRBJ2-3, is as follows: KAGVTQTPRYLIKTRGQQVTLSCSPISGHRSVSWYQQTPGQGLQFLFEYFSETQRNKGNFPGRFSGRQFSNSRSEMNVSTLELGDSALYLCASSKGQEITDTQYFGPGTRLTVL.

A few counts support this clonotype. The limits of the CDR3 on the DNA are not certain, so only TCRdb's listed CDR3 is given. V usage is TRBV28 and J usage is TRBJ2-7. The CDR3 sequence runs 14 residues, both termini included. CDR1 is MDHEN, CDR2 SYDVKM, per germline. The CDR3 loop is CASSSSAAAYEQYV.

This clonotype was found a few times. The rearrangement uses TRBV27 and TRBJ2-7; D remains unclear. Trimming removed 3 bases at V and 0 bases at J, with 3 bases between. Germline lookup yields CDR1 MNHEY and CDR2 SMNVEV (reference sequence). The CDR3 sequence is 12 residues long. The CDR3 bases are TGTGCCAGCAGTTTCCTCTCCTACGAGCAGTACTTC. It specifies CASSFLSYEQYF.

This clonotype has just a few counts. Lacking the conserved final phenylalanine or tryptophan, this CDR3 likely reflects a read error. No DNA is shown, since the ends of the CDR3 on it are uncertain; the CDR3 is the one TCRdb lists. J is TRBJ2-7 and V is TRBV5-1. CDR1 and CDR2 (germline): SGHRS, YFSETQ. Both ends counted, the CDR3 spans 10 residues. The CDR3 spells CASSPGLGPN.

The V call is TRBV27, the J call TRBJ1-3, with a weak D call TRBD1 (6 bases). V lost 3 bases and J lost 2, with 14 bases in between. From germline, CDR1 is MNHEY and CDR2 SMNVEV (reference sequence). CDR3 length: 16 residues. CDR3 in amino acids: CASSFPGQCTGNTIYF. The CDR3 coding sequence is TGTGCCAGCAGTTTTCCCGGACAGTGTACTGGAAACACCATATATTTT.

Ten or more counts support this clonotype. The CDR3 reads CASSLSQGSYNEQFF. CDR3 nucleotide sequence: TGTGCCAGCAGCTTGAGTCAGGGATCCTACAATGAGCAGTTCTTC. The genes are TRBV5-4 and TRBJ2-1, with D perhaps TRBD1 (5 bases). In germline, CDR1 is SGHNT, CDR2 YYREEE (reference sequence). Trimming took off 1 base at V and 1 base at J, with 9 bases between the two ends. This CDR3 spans 15 amino acids.

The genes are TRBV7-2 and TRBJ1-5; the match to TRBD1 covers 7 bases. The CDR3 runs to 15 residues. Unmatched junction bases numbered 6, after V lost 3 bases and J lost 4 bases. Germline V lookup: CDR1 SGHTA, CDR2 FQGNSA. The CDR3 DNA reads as TGTGCCAGCAGCTTTAGCGGGACAGTAAATCAGCCCCAGCATTTT. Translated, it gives CASSFSGTVNQPQHF.

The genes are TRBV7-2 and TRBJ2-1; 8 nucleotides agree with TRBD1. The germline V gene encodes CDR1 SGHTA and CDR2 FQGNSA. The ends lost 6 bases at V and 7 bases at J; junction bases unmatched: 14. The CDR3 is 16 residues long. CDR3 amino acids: CASRARWTGRRNEQFF. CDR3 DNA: TGTGCCAGCAGGGCTCGCTGGACAGGGAGGAGGAATGAGCAGTTCTTC.

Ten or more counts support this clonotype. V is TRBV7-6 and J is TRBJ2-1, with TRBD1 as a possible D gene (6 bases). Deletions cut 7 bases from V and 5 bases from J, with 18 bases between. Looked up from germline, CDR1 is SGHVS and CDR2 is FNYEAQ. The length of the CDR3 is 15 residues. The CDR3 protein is CASTEGGVWNNEQFF. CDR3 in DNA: TGTGCCAGCACCGAAGGGGGAGTTTGGAACAATGAGCAGTTCTTC. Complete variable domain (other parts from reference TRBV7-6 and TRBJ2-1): GAGVSQSPRYKVTKRGQDVALRCDPISGHVSLYWYRQALGQGPEFLTYFNYEAQQDKSGLPNDRFSAERPEGSISTLTIQRTEQRDSAMYRCASTEGGVWNNEQFFGPGTRLTVL.

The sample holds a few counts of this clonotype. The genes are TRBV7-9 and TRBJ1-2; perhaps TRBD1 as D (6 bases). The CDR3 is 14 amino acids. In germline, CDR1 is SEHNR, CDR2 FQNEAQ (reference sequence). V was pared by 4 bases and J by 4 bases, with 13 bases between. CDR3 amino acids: CASSSRQEFYGYTF. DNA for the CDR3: TGTGCCAGCAGCTCGAGACAGGAATTCTATGGCTACACCTTC.